This T cell receptor beta chain appears in the sequencing data of a study of T cell repertoires in aging, cancer and after chemotherapy. About the research overall: Over several months to years, re-sampled healthy donor repertoires clearly shared clones.

A word on this clonotype: The antigen is unknown.

Multiplex touch-down PCR with TRB-A/B primers amplified rearranged V-D-J TRB sequences. TCRdb processed the multiplex PCR reads anew with MiXCR; each CDR3 protein has one entry. The data hold about 17,000 distinct CDR3 sequences, with approximately 46% observed a single time. TCR beta rearrangements were amplified from peripheral blood genomic DNA. Findings and caveats of the study: Loss of evenness, beyond lost richness, contributed to age-related TCR diversity decline in cancer patients. Untreated cancer patients had significantly lower blood TCR diversity than age-matched healthy donors. Rebound thymic output was suggested by rising median generation probability during chemotherapy in each cancer cohort.

This sequence was found in a human donor in good health. The sample was blood.

The CDR3 is CASSPVQETQYF. CDR3 bases: TGTGCCAGCTCACCGGTTCAAGAGACCCAGTACTTC. This chain connects TRBV18 to TRBJ2-5, with D unresolved. From germline, CDR1 is KGHSH and CDR2 LQKENI. The CDR3 extends over 12 amino acids. V was clipped by 3 bases and J by 2 bases, with 4 bases between them.